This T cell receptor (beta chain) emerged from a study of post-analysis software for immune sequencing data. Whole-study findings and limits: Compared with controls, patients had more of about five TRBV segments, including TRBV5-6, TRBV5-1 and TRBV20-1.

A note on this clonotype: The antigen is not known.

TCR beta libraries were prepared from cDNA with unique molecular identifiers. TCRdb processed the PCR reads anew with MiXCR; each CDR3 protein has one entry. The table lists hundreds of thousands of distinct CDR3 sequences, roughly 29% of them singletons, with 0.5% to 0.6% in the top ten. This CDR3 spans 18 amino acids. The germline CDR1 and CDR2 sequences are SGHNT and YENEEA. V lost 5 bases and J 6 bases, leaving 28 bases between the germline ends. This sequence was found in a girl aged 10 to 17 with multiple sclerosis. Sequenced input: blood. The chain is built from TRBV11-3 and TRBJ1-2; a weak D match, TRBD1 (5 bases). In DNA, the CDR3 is TGTGCCAGCAGCCCCCCCCTAAGGCCCTCGACAGATAGAAATGGCTACACCTTC. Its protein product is CASSPPLRPSTDRNGYTF.